The rows below give T cell receptor beta chains drawn from one sample of a study of blood T cell repertoires in COVID-19. The repertoire was sequenced with immunoSEQ multiplex PCR; TCRdb's copy has only in-frame clones and lacks some. The sample carries tens of thousands of clones, around four fifths recorded once. The sequencing input was peripheral blood. Receptor source: a human donor in a cohort sampled during active COVID-19. Each CDR3 is given without its conserved first and last residue. The order of the fields is CDR3 protein, V gene, J gene, clone size. Some rows mark clone size as missing; the rest say once, few, many or name a class of expanded clone.

cdr3_aa: ASTPTSGRYEQY
v_call: TRBV6-2/TRBV6-3
j_call: TRBJ2-7
clone_size: .

cdr3_aa: ASSIPGQQNQPQH
v_call: TRBV19
j_call: TRBJ1-5
clone_size: .

cdr3_aa: ATSHRLAGAGEQF
v_call: TRBV28
j_call: TRBJ2-1
clone_size: .

cdr3_aa: ASSLLTGLPYEQY
v_call: TRBV5-1
j_call: TRBJ2-7
clone_size: .

cdr3_aa: ASLPGQGGEPLH
v_call: TRBV27
j_call: TRBJ1-6
clone_size: .

cdr3_aa: ASSQDPQAGPTDTQY
v_call: TRBV4-1
j_call: TRBJ2-3
clone_size: .

cdr3_aa: ASWRGLGWVEGSVSGWTEAF
v_call: TRBV2
j_call: TRBJ1-1
clone_size: .

cdr3_aa: ASSVGQGASTDGYT
v_call: TRBV9
j_call: TRBJ1-2
clone_size: .

cdr3_aa: ATGVTSYEQY
v_call: TRBV6-5
j_call: TRBJ2-7
clone_size: once

cdr3_aa: ASFSGRGNYGYT
v_call: TRBV7-9
j_call: TRBJ1-2
clone_size: .

cdr3_aa: ASSSDQGLYEQY
v_call: TRBV5-6
j_call: TRBJ2-7
clone_size: few

cdr3_aa: ASSLREPLSGTDTQY
v_call: TRBV7-8
j_call: TRBJ2-3
clone_size: .

cdr3_aa: SVAVGAWNTEAF
v_call: TRBV29-1
j_call: TRBJ1-1
clone_size: once

cdr3_aa: TSSSGTANQPQH
v_call: TRBV1
j_call: TRBJ1-5
clone_size: few

cdr3_aa: ASSFRGSGANVLT
v_call: TRBV13
j_call: TRBJ2-6
clone_size: once

cdr3_aa: ASSGAGNEKLF
v_call: TRBV7-6
j_call: TRBJ1-4
clone_size: once

cdr3_aa: ASSSRTSGKFNEQF
v_call: TRBV28
j_call: TRBJ2-1
clone_size: few

cdr3_aa: ASRPFMGTGGHTEAF
v_call: TRBV28
j_call: TRBJ1-1
clone_size: .

cdr3_aa: ATAINPNEQF
v_call: TRBV24-1
j_call: TRBJ2-1
clone_size: .

cdr3_aa: AWSVTRTSGRTSPYEQY
v_call: TRBV30
j_call: TRBJ2-7
clone_size: .

cdr3_aa: ASSQDEAGVLEQY
v_call: TRBV3-1/TRBV3-2
j_call: TRBJ2-7
clone_size: .

cdr3_aa: ASSSTRTGREQF
v_call: TRBV11-2
j_call: TRBJ2-1
clone_size: .

cdr3_aa: ASSFIGNPYEQY
v_call: TRBV27
j_call: TRBJ2-7
clone_size: .

cdr3_aa: ASSNRGRRETQY
v_call: TRBV5-1
j_call: TRBJ2-5
clone_size: .

cdr3_aa: ASSATGVPYGYT
v_call: TRBV7-2
j_call: TRBJ1-2
clone_size: .

cdr3_aa: ASSSRLVIDTQY
v_call: TRBV7-2
j_call: TRBJ2-3
clone_size: .

cdr3_aa: SARTTGALF
v_call: TRBV20-1
j_call: TRBJ1-4
clone_size: .

cdr3_aa: ASSSTGLLTYEQY
v_call: TRBV5-4
j_call: TRBJ2-7
clone_size: .

cdr3_aa: ASSLDRYEQY
v_call: TRBV11-2
j_call: TRBJ2-7
clone_size: .

cdr3_aa: ASSQGWPNTDTQY
v_call: TRBV4-3
j_call: TRBJ2-3
clone_size: .

cdr3_aa: ASSLRLAEFYEQY
v_call: TRBV19
j_call: TRBJ2-7
clone_size: .

cdr3_aa: ATSRDKRGSPLH
v_call: TRBV15
j_call: TRBJ1-6
clone_size: .

cdr3_aa: ASSPLGSGEQY
v_call: TRBV28
j_call: TRBJ2-7
clone_size: .

cdr3_aa: ASSPPGYNEQY
v_call: TRBV9
j_call: TRBJ2-7
clone_size: .

cdr3_aa: AISETSGAYEQY
v_call: TRBV10-3
j_call: TRBJ2-7
clone_size: .

cdr3_aa: ASSPGTTNEKLF
v_call: TRBV5-6
j_call: TRBJ1-4
clone_size: .

cdr3_aa: ASSRTMDKPF
v_call: TRBV5-1
j_call: TRBJ1-1
clone_size: .

cdr3_aa: ASSLTSGRNEQF
v_call: TRBV11-3
j_call: TRBJ2-1
clone_size: .

cdr3_aa: ASSPPRGNFRTEAF
v_call: TRBV9
j_call: TRBJ1-1
clone_size: .

cdr3_aa: ASSLVLGTVQETQY
v_call: TRBV5-5
j_call: TRBJ2-5
clone_size: .

cdr3_aa: ASRHNGLLNTEAF
v_call: TRBV7-2
j_call: TRBJ1-1
clone_size: .

cdr3_aa: ASRYPGAGDTQY
v_call: TRBV9
j_call: TRBJ2-3
clone_size: once

cdr3_aa: ASSMGQGNEQY
v_call: TRBV19
j_call: TRBJ2-7
clone_size: .